The 9 T cell receptor beta chains below come from one sample, sequenced in a study of cytomegalovirus exposure and HLA in healthy donors. The PCR used 60 Vbeta and 13 Jbeta primers. Repertoires were generated with immunoSEQ multiplex PCR, while TCRdb's copy carries only in-frame clones and drops some. The table records 130,000 or so clones, approximately 9% of them present only once. Sequenced sample: PBMCs. The receptor set was obtained from a woman in her 40s in good health and CMV-seropositive.

This clone has a handful of counts. This rearrangement joins TRBV7-2 to TRBJ1-1; maybe TRBD1 (5 bases). Per the germline V gene, CDR1 is SGHTA and CDR2 is FQGNSA. The germline V and J ends were trimmed by 4 bases and 1 base, with 13 bases remaining between them. This CDR3 contains 15 residues. CDR3 bases: TGTGCCAGCAGCTCGCAGGGCAGGGCGAACACTGAAGCTTTCTTT. As protein: CASSSQGRANTEAFF.

A few counts support this clone. The rearrangement uses TRBV2 and TRBJ2-7, with 8 nucleotides matching TRBD1. Germline V lookup: CDR1 SNHLY, CDR2 FYNNEI. The ends lost 4 bases at V and 0 bases at J; junction bases unmatched: 8. The CDR3 runs 16 residues. Here the CDR3 reads CASSADPGQVSYEQYF. CDR3 nucleotide sequence: TGTGCCAGCAGTGCCGACCCGGGACAGGTCTCCTACGAGCAGTACTTC.

The CDR3 protein is CSVGTAGYDYTF. The CDR3 region has the DNA TGCAGCGTTGGGACAGCAGGGTACGACTACACCTTC. The chain recombines TRBV29-1 with TRBJ1-2; tentatively, D is TRBD1 (6 bases). Per the germline V gene, CDR1 is SQVTM and CDR2 is ANQGSEA. The CDR3 totals 12 residues. Deletions cut 4 bases from V and 10 bases from J, with 16 bases between.

With respect to this clone: Germline is not matched at one junction end, which may reflect a read error. This specimen includes other DNA sequences encoding the same CDR3. J is TRBJ1-1 and V is TRBV20-1; no reliable D call. Germline V gene data show CDR1 as DFQATT and CDR2 as SNEGSKA (reference sequence). The CDR3 covers 11 residues. The CDR3 sequence is CSAPGNTEAFF. The CDR3 region has the DNA TGCAGTGCTCCGGGGAACACTGAGGCTTTCTTT.

V is TRBV11-2 and J is TRBJ1-3, with 8 nucleotides matching TRBD1. The germline V gene encodes CDR1 SGHAT and CDR2 FQNNGV. V trimming: 5 bases; J trimming: 4 bases; junction bases outside the gene matches: 7. The CDR3 is 15 amino acids. The CDR3 region is CASSGTGLRGNTIYF. CDR3 nucleotides: TGTGCCAGCAGCGGGACAGGCTTAAGGGGAAACACCATATATTTT.

The chain combines TRBV5-1 with TRBJ2-3; D unresolved. V shed 1 base and J shed 0 bases, with 12 bases lying between them. The CDR3 spans 16 residues. Per the germline V gene, CDR1 is SGHRS and CDR2 is YFSETQ. This chain's CDR3 is CASSLLAPTSTDTQYF. The CDR3 nucleotides read TGCGCCAGCAGCTTGCTCGCACCAACTAGCACAGATACGCAGTATTTT.

This chain links TRBV9 with TRBJ2-7; tentative D call: TRBD2 (6 bases). The CDR3 loop spans 15 amino acids. The germline V and J ends were trimmed by 7 bases and 1 base, with 18 bases remaining between them. Germline CDR1 is SGDLS and CDR2 is YYNGEE. The CDR3 region has the DNA TGTGCCAGCTCTCCAGGAGGGGCTAGGTCCTACGAGCAGTACTTC. It encodes CASSPGGARSYEQYF.

By share, this clone counts as medium-sized (0.01 to 0.1%). Because the CDR3's place on the DNA is in doubt, the DNA is left out and the CDR3 is given as listed by TCRdb. The same CDR3 also results from other DNA sequences found in this sample. The CDR3: CASSSSSRYEQYF. The chain uses TRBV7-9 and TRBJ2-7; the table's D gene call, TRBD2, was not cross checked with the DNA. Per germline, CDR1 SEHNR and CDR2 FQNEAQ (reference sequence). The CDR3 is 13 amino acids long, termini counted.

This clone was counted a few times. This chain joins TRBV11-3 and TRBJ2-3; 7 positions match TRBD2. With V trimmed by 8 bases and J by 0 bases, 5 bases remained unmatched. The germline V gene has CDR1 SGHNT and CDR2 YENEEA. The CDR3 runs to 14 residues. The CDR3 protein is CASGVGGSTDTQYF. CDR3 in DNA: TGTGCCAGCGGTGTGGGGGGGAGCACAGATACGCAGTATTTT.